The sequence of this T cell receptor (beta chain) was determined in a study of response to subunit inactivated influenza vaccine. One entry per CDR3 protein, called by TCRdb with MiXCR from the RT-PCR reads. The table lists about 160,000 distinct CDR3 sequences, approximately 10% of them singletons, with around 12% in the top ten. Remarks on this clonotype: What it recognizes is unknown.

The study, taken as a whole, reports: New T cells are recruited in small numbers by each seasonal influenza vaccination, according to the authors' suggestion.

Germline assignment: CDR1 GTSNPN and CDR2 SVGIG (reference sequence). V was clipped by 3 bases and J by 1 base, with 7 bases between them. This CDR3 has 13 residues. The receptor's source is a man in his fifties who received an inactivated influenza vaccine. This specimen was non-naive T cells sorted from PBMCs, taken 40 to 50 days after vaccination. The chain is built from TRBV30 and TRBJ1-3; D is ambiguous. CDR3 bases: TGTGCCTGGAGGCATTCTTCTGGAAACACCATATATTTT. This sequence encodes CAWRHSSGNTIYF.